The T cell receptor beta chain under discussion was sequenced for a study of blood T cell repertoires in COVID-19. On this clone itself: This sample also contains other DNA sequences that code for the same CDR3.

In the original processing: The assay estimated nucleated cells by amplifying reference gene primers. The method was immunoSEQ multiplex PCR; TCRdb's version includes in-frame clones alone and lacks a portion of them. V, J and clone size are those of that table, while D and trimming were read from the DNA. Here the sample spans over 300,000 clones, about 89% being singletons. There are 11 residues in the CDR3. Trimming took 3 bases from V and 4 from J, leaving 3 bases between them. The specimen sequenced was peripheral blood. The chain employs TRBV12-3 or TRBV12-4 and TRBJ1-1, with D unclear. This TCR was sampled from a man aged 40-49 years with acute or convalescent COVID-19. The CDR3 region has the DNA TGTGCCAGCAGTTTCAGCACTGAAGCTTTCTTT. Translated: CASSFSTEAFF.